A selection of T cell receptor beta chains follows, all from one sample in a study of blood T cell repertoires in COVID-19. The table came from immunoSEQ multiplex PCR; TCRdb's copy has only in-frame clones and leaves some out. The sample includes fewer than 250,000 clones, roughly nine tenths of them seen just once. Source material: peripheral blood. The receptors shown here come from a man aged 30-40 years with acute or convalescent COVID-19. The CDR3 runs from the conserved cysteine through the conserved F or W. A D gene is named only where the DNA matches it firmly. Where a row states a size, it is once, few, many or the class of an expanded clone; other rows omit it.

j_call d_call clone_size v_call cdr3_nt cdr3_aa
TRBJ2-7 TRBD2 - TRBV15 TGTGCCACCAGCGGACGGACTAGCGGGACCTACGAGCAGTACTTC CATSGRTSGTYEQYF
TRBJ1-5 - - TRBV28 TGTGCCAGCAGGACAGGTTCAGGGTCGATGGGCAATCAGCCCCAGCATTTT CASRTGSGSMGNQPQHF
TRBJ2-1 - - TRBV24-1 TGTGCCACCAGTGACATTAGCGGCTTTGACTCCTACAATGAGCAGTTCTTC CATSDISGFDSYNEQFF
TRBJ2-5 - - TRBV11-2 TGTGCCAGCAGCTTCCAGCAGGTGGGAGAGACCCAGTACTTC CASSFQQVGETQYF
TRBJ2-1 - once TRBV5-6 TGTGCCAGCAGCCAAACAGACAATTACAATGAGCAGTTCTTC CASSQTDNYNEQFF
TRBJ1-5 - - TRBV6-2/TRBV6-3 TGTGCCAGCAGTTTTTTCCTTAGCAATCAGCCCCAGCATTTT CASSFFLSNQPQHF
TRBJ2-5 TRBD2 - TRBV9 TGTGCCAGCAGCGAAGGACTAGCGGTAGAGACCCAGTACTTC CASSEGLAVETQYF
TRBJ2-3 TRBD1 once TRBV2 TGTGCCAGCAGTTCCACAGGGGGAAGCGCAGATACGCAGTATTTT CASSSTGGSADTQYF
TRBJ2-3 - few TRBV5-1 TGCGCCAGCAGCTTTCGCGGAAGTTCCACAGATACGCAGTATTTT CASSFRGSSTDTQYF
TRBJ1-1 - few TRBV5-5 TGTGCCAGCAGCTTGGTTGGGGCGAACACTGAAGCTTTCTTT CASSLVGANTEAFF
TRBJ1-4 - - TRBV2 TGTGCCAACACCCCGGGAAGAGGGTCGACTAATGAAAAACTGTTTTTT CANTPGRGSTNEKLFF
TRBJ2-2 - - TRBV5-1 TGCGCCAGCAGTTGGGACACAACGAACACCGGGGAGCTGTTTTTT CASSWDTTNTGELFF
TRBJ2-1 - - TRBV5-1 TGCGCCAGCAGCCCTCAGCAGGGGCTTAGGAACAATGAGCAGTTCTTC CASSPQQGLRNNEQFF
TRBJ2-6 - - TRBV2 TGTGCCAGCAATGGAGGCTCTGGGGCCAACGTCCTGACTTTC CASNGGSGANVLTF
TRBJ2-5 - once TRBV27 TGTGCCAGCAGTCGCCAGGACAGATCAGATTCGCAAGAGACCCAGTACTTC CASSRQDRSDSQETQYF
TRBJ2-1 - - TRBV4-1 TGCGCCAGCAGCCAAACGACAGGTACTAGGTACAATGAGCAGTTCTTC CASSQTTGTRYNEQFF
TRBJ1-3 TRBD1 few TRBV28 TGTGCCAGCAATCAAATCGTGGGACAGGGAAGTGCGGGCTCTGGAAACACCATATATTTT CASNQIVGQGSAGSGNTIYF
TRBJ1-2 - - TRBV2 TGTGCCAGCAGTGGATCGGTGGTGGGCGGCTACACCTTC CASSGSVVGGYTF
TRBJ2-3 - - TRBV19 TGTGCCAGTAGTATTAGGGGCAGGGAGGAGTATTTT CASSIRGREEYF
TRBJ2-1 - - TRBV4-1 TGCGCCAGCAGCCACCTTATCAGGGGCAGGGCCTACAATGAGCAGTTCTTC CASSHLIRGRAYNEQFF
TRBJ2-4 - - TRBV6-6 TGTGCCACTTACGGGGGTCAGGGCAAAAACATTCAGTACTTC CATYGGQGKNIQYF
TRBJ2-2 TRBD1 - TRBV18 TGTGCCAGCTCACCGTTTCAGGGGGCGAACGGGGAGCTGTTTTTT CASSPFQGANGELFF
TRBJ1-3 - - TRBV30 TGTGCCTGGAGTGTCTCCCGCCAGGGTGGAAACACCATATATTTT CAWSVSRQGGNTIYF